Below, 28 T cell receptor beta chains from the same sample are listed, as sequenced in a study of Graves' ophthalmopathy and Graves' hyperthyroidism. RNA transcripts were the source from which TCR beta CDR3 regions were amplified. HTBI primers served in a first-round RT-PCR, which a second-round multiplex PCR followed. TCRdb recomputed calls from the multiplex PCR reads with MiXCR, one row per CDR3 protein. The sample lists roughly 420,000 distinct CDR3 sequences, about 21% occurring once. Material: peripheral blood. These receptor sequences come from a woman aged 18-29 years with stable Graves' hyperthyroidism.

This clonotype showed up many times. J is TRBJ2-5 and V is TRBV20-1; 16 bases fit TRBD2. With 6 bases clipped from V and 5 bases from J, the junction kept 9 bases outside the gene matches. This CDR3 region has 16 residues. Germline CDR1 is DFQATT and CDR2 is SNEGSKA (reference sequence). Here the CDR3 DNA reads TGCAGTGCCTCACAGCCGGGACTAGCGGGAGGGGAGACCCAGTACTTC. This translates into CSASQPGLAGGETQYF.

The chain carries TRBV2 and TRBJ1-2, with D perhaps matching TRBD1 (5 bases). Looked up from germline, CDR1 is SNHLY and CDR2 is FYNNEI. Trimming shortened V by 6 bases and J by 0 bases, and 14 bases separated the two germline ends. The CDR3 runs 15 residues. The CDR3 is CASRGGGATNYGYTF. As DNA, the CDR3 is TGTGCCAGCAGGGGGGGGGGTGCTACTAACTATGGCTACACCTTC.

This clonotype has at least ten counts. The CDR3 DNA follows: TGTGCCAGCAGAAGCGGGCGAAGCTCCTACGAGCAGTACTTC. Amino acid sequence: CASRSGRSSYEQYF. V gene TRBV12-3 or TRBV12-4 combines with J gene TRBJ2-7, with a tentative D call TRBD2 (6 bases). CDR3 size: 14 residues. Deletions cut 6 bases from V and 0 bases from J, with 12 bases between.

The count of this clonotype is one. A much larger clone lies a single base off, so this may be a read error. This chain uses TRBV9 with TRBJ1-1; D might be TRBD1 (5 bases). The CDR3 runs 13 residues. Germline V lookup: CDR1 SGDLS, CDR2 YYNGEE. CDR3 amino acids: CGSSGPGSTEAFF. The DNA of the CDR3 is TGTGGCAGCAGCGGACCAGGGAGCACTGAAGCTTTCTTT. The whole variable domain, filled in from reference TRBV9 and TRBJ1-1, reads DSGVTQTPKHLITATGQRVTLRCSPRSGDLSVYWYQQSLDQGLQFLIQYYNGEERAKGNILERFSAQQFPDLHSELNLSSLELGDSALYFCGSSGPGSTEAFFGQGTRLTVV.

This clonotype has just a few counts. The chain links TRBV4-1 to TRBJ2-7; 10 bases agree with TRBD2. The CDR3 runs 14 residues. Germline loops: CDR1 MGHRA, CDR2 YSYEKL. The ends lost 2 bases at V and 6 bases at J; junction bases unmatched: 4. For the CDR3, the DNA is TGCGCCAGCAGCCAAACGGGACTAGCGTTCGAGCAGTACTTC. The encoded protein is CASSQTGLAFEQYF.

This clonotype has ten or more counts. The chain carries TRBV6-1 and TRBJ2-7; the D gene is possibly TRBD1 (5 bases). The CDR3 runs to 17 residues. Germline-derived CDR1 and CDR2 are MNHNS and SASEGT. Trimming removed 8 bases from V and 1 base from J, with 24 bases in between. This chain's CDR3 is CASHPRVLGFPSYEQYF. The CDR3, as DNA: TGTGCCAGCCACCCCAGGGTTTTGGGGTTTCCTTCCTACGAGCAGTACTTC.

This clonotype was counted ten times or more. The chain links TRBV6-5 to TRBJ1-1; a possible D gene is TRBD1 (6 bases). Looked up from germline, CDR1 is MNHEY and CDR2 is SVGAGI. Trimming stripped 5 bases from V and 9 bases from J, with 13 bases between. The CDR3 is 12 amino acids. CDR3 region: CASSNGQGKAFF. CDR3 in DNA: TGTGCCAGCAGTAACGGCCAGGGGAAAGCTTTCTTT.

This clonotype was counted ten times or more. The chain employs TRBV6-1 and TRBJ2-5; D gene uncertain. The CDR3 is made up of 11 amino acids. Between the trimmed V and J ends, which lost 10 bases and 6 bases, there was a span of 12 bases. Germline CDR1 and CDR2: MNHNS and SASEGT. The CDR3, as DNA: TGTGCCACCCTAAAGGAGAAGACCCAGTACTTC. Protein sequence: CATLKEKTQYF.

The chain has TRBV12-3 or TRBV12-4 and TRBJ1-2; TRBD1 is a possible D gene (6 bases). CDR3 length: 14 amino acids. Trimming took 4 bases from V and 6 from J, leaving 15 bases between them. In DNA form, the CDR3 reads TGTGCCAGCAGTTCCTTATTACAGGGTCATGGCTACACCTTC. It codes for CASSSLLQGHGYTF.

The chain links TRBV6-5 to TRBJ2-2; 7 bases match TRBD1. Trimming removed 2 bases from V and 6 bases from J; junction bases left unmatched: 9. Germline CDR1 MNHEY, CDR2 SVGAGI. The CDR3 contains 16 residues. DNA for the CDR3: TGTGCCAGCAGTTACCGAGCAACAGGGGCTTCCGGGGAGCTGTTTTTT. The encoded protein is CASSYRATGASGELFF.

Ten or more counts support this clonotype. The CDR3: CAWSASRDYGYTF. CDR3 nucleotide sequence: TGTGCCTGGAGTGCCTCCCGGGACTATGGCTACACCTTC. The chain joins TRBV30 to TRBJ1-2; D is unclear. The CDR3 length is 13 residues. Between the trimmed V and J ends, which lost 1 base and 3 bases, there was a span of 9 bases. Germline CDR1 GTSNPN, CDR2 SVGIG (reference sequence).

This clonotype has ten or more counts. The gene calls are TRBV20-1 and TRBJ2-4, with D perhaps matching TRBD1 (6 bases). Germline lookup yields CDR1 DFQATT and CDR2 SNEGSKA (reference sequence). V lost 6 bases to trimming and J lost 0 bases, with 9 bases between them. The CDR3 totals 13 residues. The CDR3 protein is CSATGLAKNIQYF. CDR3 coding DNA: TGCAGTGCGACAGGCCTAGCCAAAAACATTCAGTACTTC.

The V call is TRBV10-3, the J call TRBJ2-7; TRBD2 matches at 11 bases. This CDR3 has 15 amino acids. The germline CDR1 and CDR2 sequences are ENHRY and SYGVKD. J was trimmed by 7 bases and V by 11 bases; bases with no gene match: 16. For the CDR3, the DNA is TGTGCCGGAGCGATCATAGCGGGAGGGCCGGGAGAGCAGTACTTC. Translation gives CAGAIIAGGPGEQYF.

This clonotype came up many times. CDR3 in DNA: TGCGCCAGCAGCCAAGATAGGGGGGACCAGCCCCAGCATTTT. Translating it yields CASSQDRGDQPQHF. This chain uses TRBV4-3 with TRBJ1-5; tentatively, D is TRBD1 (6 bases). The CDR3 consists of 14 residues. CDR1 and CDR2 from the germline V gene are LGHNA and YSLEER. The V end was cut by 0 bases, the J end by 7 bases, with 10 bases between.

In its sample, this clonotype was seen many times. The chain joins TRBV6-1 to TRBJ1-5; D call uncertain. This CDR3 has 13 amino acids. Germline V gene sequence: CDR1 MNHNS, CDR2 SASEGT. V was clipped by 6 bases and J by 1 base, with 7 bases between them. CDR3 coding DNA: TGTGCCAGCAGGCGCAGGAGCAATCAGCCCCAGCATTTT. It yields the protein CASRRRSNQPQHF.

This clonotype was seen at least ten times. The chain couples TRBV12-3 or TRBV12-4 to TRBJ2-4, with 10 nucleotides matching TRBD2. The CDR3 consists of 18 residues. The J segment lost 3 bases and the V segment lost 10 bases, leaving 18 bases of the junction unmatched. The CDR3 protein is CATQRGLAGVRGKNIQYF. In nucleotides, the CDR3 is TGTGCCACTCAAAGGGGGCTAGCGGGAGTCCGGGGCAAAAACATTCAGTACTTC.

CDR3 residues: CASSSWTTETQYF. As DNA, the CDR3 is TGCGCCAGCAGCTCGTGGACTACTGAGACCCAGTACTTC. The chain joins TRBV5-1 to TRBJ2-5, with TRBD2 as a possible D gene (6 bases). V gave up 3 bases and J gave up 5 bases, with 11 bases separating them. The CDR3 is 13 amino acids. Germline V CDR1 and CDR2: SGHRS, YFSETQ.

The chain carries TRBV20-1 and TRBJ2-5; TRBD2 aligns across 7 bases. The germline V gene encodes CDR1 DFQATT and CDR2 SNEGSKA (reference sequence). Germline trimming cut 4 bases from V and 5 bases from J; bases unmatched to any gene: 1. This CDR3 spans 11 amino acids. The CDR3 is CSAMRGETQYF. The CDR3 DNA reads TGCAGTGCTATGCGGGGGGAGACCCAGTACTTC.

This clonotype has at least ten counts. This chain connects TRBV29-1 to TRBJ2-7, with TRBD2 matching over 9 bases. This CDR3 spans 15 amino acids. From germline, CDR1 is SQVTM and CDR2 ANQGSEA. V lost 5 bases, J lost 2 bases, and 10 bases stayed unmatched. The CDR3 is CSVKPSGTGPYEQYF. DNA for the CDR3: TGCAGCGTTAAGCCTAGCGGGACTGGACCCTACGAGCAGTACTTC.

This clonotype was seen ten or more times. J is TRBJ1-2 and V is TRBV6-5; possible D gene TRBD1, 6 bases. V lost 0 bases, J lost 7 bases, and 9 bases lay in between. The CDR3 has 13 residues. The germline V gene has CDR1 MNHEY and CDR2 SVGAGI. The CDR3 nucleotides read TGTGCCAGCAGTTACTCGAGAGGGGGTGGCTACACCTTC. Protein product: CASSYSRGGGYTF.

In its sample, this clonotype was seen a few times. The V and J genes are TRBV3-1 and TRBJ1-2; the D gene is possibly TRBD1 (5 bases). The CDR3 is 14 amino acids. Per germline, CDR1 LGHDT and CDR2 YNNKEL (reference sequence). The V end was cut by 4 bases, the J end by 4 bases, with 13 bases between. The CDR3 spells CASSPFGGSYGYTF. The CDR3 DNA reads TGTGCCAGCAGCCCCTTTGGGGGGTCCTATGGCTACACCTTC.

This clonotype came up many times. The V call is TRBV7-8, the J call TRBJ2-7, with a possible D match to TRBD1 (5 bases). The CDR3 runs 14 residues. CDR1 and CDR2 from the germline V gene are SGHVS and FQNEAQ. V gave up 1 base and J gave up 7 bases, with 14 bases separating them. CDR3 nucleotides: TGTGCCAGCAGCTTAGAAGGGGTGGCAGGTGAGCAGTACTTC. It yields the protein CASSLEGVAGEQYF.

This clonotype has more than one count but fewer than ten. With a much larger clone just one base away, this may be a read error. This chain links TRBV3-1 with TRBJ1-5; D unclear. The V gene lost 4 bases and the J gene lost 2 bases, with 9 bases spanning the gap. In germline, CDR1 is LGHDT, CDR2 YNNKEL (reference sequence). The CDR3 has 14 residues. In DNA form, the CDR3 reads TGTGCCAGCAGCCGACACCCTGGCAATCAGCCCCAGCATTTT. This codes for CASSRHPGNQPQHF.

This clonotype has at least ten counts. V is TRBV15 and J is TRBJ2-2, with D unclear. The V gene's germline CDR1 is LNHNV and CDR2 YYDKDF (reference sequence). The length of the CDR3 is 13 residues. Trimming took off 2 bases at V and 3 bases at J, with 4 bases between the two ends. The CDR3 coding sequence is TGTGCCACCAGCAGATATGACACCGGGGAGCTGTTTTTT. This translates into CATSRYDTGELFF.

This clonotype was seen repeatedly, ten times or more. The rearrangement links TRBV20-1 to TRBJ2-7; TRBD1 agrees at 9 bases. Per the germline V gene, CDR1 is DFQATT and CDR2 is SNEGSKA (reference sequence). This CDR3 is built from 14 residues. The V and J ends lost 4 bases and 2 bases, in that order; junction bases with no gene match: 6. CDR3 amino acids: CSAISRQGAYEQYF. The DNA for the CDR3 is TGCAGTGCTATTAGTAGACAGGGGGCCTACGAGCAGTACTTC.

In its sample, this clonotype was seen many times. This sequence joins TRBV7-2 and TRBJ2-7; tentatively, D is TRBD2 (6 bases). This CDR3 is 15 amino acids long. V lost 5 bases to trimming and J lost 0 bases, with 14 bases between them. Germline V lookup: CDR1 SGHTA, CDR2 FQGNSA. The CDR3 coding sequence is TGTGCCAGCAGCGAAATGGCGGGGACCTCCTACGAGCAGTACTTC. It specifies CASSEMAGTSYEQYF.

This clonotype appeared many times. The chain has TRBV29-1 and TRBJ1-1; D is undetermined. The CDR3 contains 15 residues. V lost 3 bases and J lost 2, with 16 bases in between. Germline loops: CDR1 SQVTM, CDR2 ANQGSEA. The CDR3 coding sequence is TGCAGCGTTGAGCCCGGGCAAGGACTTAACACTGAAGCTTTCTTT. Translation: CSVEPGQGLNTEAFF.

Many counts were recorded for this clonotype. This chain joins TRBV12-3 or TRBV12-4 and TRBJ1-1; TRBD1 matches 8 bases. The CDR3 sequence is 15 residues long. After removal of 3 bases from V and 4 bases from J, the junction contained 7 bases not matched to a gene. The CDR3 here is CASSFGQGGGTEAFF. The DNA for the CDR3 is TGTGCCAGCAGTTTTGGACAGGGCGGGGGCACTGAAGCTTTCTTT.